This T cell receptor (beta chain) was sequenced in a study of cytomegalovirus exposure and HLA in healthy donors. General study results and limits: Per a later analysis, fewer than 20,000 TCR beta sequences showed association with HLA alleles at 0.05 false discovery rate.

Primers: 60 Vbeta forward and 13 Jbeta reverse. Here immunoSEQ multiplex PCR was the method, and the copy in TCRdb shows in-frame clones only, minus some. Of tens of thousands of clones listed, roughly two thirds are singletons. Germline values: CDR1 MNHEY, CDR2 SVGAGI. The CDR3 consists of 11 residues. Trimming left V 11 bases short and J 7 bases short, with 9 bases between. On this clone itself: Its antigen remains unknown.

The chain links TRBV6-5 to TRBJ1-6; D is ambiguous. This receptor was identified in a woman aged 50 to 65 in good health and CMV-seropositive. The sample was PBMCs. The CDR3 here is CASGGNSPLHF. Here the CDR3 DNA reads TGTGCCTCCGGAGGGAATTCACCCCTCCACTTT.